This TCR beta chain was identified during a study of T cells in Graves' hyperthyroidism and ophthalmopathy. Study-level information: Once the initial diagnosis was made, peripheral blood was obtained before any treatment.

Template material for amplifying TCR beta CDR3 regions consisted of RNA transcripts. The study used the HTBI primer set for a first-round RT-PCR of the TCR CDR3. TCRdb processed the multiplex PCR reads anew with MiXCR; each CDR3 protein has one entry. The data hold approximately 370,000 distinct CDR3 sequences, with about 15% observed a single time. This clonotype was observed at least ten times. With V trimmed by 6 bases and J by 0 bases, 9 bases remained unmatched. The CDR3 sequence is 18 residues long. The genes are TRBV12-3 or TRBV12-4 and TRBJ2-4; 12 positions agree with TRBD1. The clonotype was recovered from a woman aged 25 to 39 with Graves' hyperthyroidism that later progressed to Graves' ophthalmopathy. Material: blood. CDR3: CASRAGTGGLEAKNIQYF. DNA for the CDR3: TGTGCCAGCAGGGCCGGGACAGGGGGCCTTGAAGCCAAAAACATTCAGTACTTC.